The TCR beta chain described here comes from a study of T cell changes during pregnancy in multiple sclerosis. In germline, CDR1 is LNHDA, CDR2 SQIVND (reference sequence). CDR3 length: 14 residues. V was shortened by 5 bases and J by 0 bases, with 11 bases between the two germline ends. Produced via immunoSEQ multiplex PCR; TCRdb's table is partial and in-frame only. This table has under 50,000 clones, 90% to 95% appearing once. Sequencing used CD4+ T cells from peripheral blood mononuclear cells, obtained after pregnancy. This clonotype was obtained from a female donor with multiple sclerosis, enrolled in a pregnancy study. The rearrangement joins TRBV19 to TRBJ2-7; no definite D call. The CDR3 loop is CASSFDLNSYEQYF. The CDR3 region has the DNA TGTGCCAGTAGTTTTGACTTGAACTCCTACGAGCAGTACTTC.